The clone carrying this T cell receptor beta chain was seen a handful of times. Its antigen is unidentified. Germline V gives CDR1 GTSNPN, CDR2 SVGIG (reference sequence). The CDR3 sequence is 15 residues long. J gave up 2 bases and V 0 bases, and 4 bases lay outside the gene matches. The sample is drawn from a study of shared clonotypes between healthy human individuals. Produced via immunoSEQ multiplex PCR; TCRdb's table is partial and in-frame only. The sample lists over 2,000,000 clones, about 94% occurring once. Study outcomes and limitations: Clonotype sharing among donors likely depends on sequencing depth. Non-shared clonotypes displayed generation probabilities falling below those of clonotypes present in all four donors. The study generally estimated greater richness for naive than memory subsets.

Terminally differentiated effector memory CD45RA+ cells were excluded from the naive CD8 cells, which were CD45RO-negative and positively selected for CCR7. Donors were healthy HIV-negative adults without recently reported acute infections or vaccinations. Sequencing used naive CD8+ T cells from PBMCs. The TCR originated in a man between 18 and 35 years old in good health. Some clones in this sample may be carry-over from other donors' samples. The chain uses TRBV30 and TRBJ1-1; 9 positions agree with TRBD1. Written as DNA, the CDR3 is TGTGCCTGGAGTGTTGGGACAGGGCCTAACACTGAAGCTTTCTTT. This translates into CAWSVGTGPNTEAFF.